Following are 32 T cell receptor beta chains from one sample sequenced in a study of cytomegalovirus exposure and HLA in healthy donors. The method was immunoSEQ multiplex PCR; TCRdb's version includes in-frame clones alone and lacks a portion of them. The sample lists around 130,000 clones, roughly 84% occurring once. The sequencing sample was made of PBMCs. All receptors derive from a woman aged 25 to 39 in good health and CMV-seronegative.

This clone was detected only a few times. The V gene is TRBV7-2, the J gene TRBJ1-6, with 7 bases fitting TRBD1. Germline CDR1 is SGHTA and CDR2 is FQGNSA. The CDR3 extends over 16 amino acids. Losses at the gene ends were 1 base for V and 4 bases for J; bases not matched to a gene: 4. DNA of the CDR3: TGTGCCAGCAGCTTAGTCCAGGGACAGTATAATTCACCCCTCCACTTT. It yields the protein CASSLVQGQYNSPLHF.

With respect to this clone: A read error may produce the germline difference seen at one junction end. The chain recombines TRBV6-5 with TRBJ1-5, with D maybe TRBD1 (5 bases). Germline V CDR1 and CDR2: MNHEY, SVGAGI. This CDR3 has 13 amino acids. Here the CDR3 reads CVSSYRGMQPQHF. The CDR3 nucleotides read TGTGTCAGCAGTTACCGGGGGATGCAGCCCCAGCATTTT.

This rearrangement joins TRBV19 to TRBJ1-1; D ambiguous. The germline V gene encodes CDR1 LNHDA and CDR2 SQIVND (reference sequence). Between the trimmed V and J ends, which lost 7 bases and 2 bases, there was a span of 11 bases. This CDR3 region has 13 residues. The CDR3 reads CASTRRPNTEAFF. The CDR3 DNA follows: TGTGCCAGTACACGGAGGCCTAACACTGAAGCTTTCTTT.

The CDR3 region has the DNA TGTGCCAGCAGCTTAGAAGCGGGGGGGAGTAGAGATACGCAGTATTTT. It is translated as CASSLEAGGSRDTQYF. V is TRBV7-8 and J is TRBJ2-3; 10 bases are shared with TRBD2. The V gene end was trimmed by 1 base and the J gene end by 5 bases; junction bases not matched to a gene: 6. Germline V lookup: CDR1 SGHVS, CDR2 FQNEAQ. The CDR3 covers 16 residues.

This clone was seen once. The chain joins TRBV15 to TRBJ2-5, with D possibly TRBD1 on 7 matching bases. The J call may be mistaken, given a closer DNA end match to TRBJ2-7. This CDR3 is 14 amino acids long. Germline loops: CDR1 LNHNV, CDR2 YYDKDF (reference sequence). The CDR3 loop reads CATRAGQPFYEQYF. In DNA form, the CDR3 reads TGTGCCACCAGGGCGGGACAGCCTTTCTACGAGCAGTACTTC.

The V call is TRBV11-3, the J call TRBJ2-2; D not certain. The germline V gene encodes CDR1 SGHNT and CDR2 YENEEA. V was pared by 6 bases and J by 0 bases, with 8 bases between. The CDR3 length is 14 residues. The CDR3 sequence: CASRRQSNTGELFF. CDR3 sequence (DNA): TGTGCCAGCAGGCGTCAATCGAACACCGGGGAGCTGTTTTTT.

The chain recombines TRBV25-1 with TRBJ2-7, with a tentative D call TRBD2 (6 bases). V lost 1 base, J lost 2 bases, and 18 bases lay in between. CDR1 and CDR2 from the germline V gene are MGHDK and SYGVNS. The CDR3 totals 17 residues. Here the CDR3 DNA reads TGTGCCAGCAGTGAATCCCGGGGGAACCCCTCTACCTACGAGCAGTACTTC. Amino acid sequence: CASSESRGNPSTYEQYF.

The chain couples TRBV5-1 to TRBJ2-5, with a weak D call TRBD2 (5 bases). The J call may be faulty, since TRBJ2-7 better matches the DNA end. Germline V lookup: CDR1 SGHRS, CDR2 YFSETQ. The CDR3 loop spans 16 amino acids. CDR3 sequence reads: CASSLGTGVGPYEQYF. CDR3 DNA: TGCGCCAGCAGCTTGGGGACTGGGGTGGGTCCCTACGAGCAGTACTTC.

Here the CDR3 DNA reads TGTGCCAGCAGCGTAGGGCTAGCGGGGGCCAGTGAGACCCAGTACTTC. As protein: CASSVGLAGASETQYF. V and J are TRBV9 and TRBJ2-5; 10 positions agree with TRBD2. Germline V lookup: CDR1 SGDLS, CDR2 YYNGEE. V lost 0 bases, J lost 5 bases, and 7 bases stayed unmatched. The CDR3 runs to 16 residues.

The V and J genes are TRBV5-6 and TRBJ2-2; D may be TRBD2 (7 bases). The V gene lost 4 bases and the J gene lost 3 bases, with 16 bases spanning the gap. Germline CDR1 reads SGHDT; CDR2 reads YYEEEE. CDR3 length equals 16 residues. CDR3: CASSLGGAWDTGELFF. As DNA, the CDR3 is TGTGCCAGCAGCCTAGGGGGGGCTTGGGACACCGGGGAGCTGTTTTTT.

The V gene is TRBV5-3, the J gene TRBJ2-2; TRBD1 matches 8 bases. TRBV5-3 has ORF status, its function being uncertain. The V segment lost 0 bases and the J segment 6 bases; nucleotides outside the gene matches: 7. The CDR3 totals 16 residues. The DNA for the CDR3 is TGTGCCAGAAGCTTGGAACAGGGGGGTCGGGCCGGGGAGCTGTTTTTT. Encoded protein: CARSLEQGGRAGELFF.

The CDR3 nucleotides are TGTGCCAGCAGCGCTCGGGTGAGCACAGATACGCAGTATTTT. It specifies CASSARVSTDTQYF. The chain combines TRBV9 with TRBJ2-3; the D is unclear. Trimming cost V 3 bases and J 0 bases, with 8 bases left between them. CDR3 length equals 14 residues. From germline, CDR1 is SGDLS and CDR2 YYNGEE.

The rearrangement links TRBV6-5 to TRBJ2-3, with 8 bases identical to TRBD2. V shed 2 bases, J shed 2 bases, and the junction held 6 bases outside the gene matches. CDR3 size: 16 residues. Germline V gene sequence: CDR1 MNHEY, CDR2 SVGAGI. As DNA, the CDR3 is TGTGCCAGCAGTTACGAGGCGGGGGGCCCCACAGATACGCAGTATTTT. Protein sequence: CASSYEAGGPTDTQYF.

The chain has TRBV7-2 and TRBJ2-3, with a weak D call TRBD2 (5 bases). Germline assignment: CDR1 SGHTA and CDR2 FQGNSA. The V end lost 4 bases, the J end lost 5 bases, and 7 bases lay between the germline ends. This CDR3 has 12 amino acids. In DNA form, the CDR3 reads TGTGCCAGCAGCTACCGGGGAGATACGCAGTATTTT. Residues: CASSYRGDTQYF.

The chain joins TRBV5-4 to TRBJ1-2; 7 bases agree with TRBD1. V trimming: 0 bases; J trimming: 2 bases; junction bases outside the gene matches: 4. CDR1 is SGHNT, CDR2 YYREEE, per germline (reference sequence). There are 15 residues in the CDR3. The CDR3 reads CASSLGRGINYGYTF. Here the CDR3 DNA reads TGTGCCAGCAGCTTGGGCAGGGGGATCAACTATGGCTACACCTTC. Filled out from reference TRBV5-4 and TRBJ1-2, the complete variable domain reads ETGVTQSPTHLIKTRGQQVTLRCSSQSGHNTVSWYQQALGQGPQFIFQYYREEENGRGNFPPRFSGLQFPNYSSELNVNALELDDSALYLCASSLGRGINYGYTFGSGTRLTVV.

The chain couples TRBV6-5 to TRBJ2-6; TRBD2 matches at 7 bases. This CDR3 has 15 residues. The junction had 1 base not matched to a gene; V was cut back by 5 bases and J by 0 bases. Germline V gives CDR1 MNHEY, CDR2 SVGAGI. Here the CDR3 reads CASSRLASGANVLTF. CDR3 in DNA: TGTGCCAGCAGTAGACTAGCCTCTGGGGCCAACGTCCTGACTTTC.

CDR3: CASSPPEGGNSPLHF. In nucleotides, the CDR3 is TGTGCCAGCTCACCCCCTGAAGGGGGCAATTCACCCCTCCACTTT. The J gene is TRBJ1-6, the V gene TRBV18; 7 nucleotides agree with TRBD1. Per germline, CDR1 KGHSH and CDR2 LQKENI. The CDR3 totals 15 residues. Trimming cost V 3 bases and J 7 bases; bases outside gene matches: 6.

The table lists this clone with a few counts. The chain uses TRBV6-1 and TRBJ1-1; D not resolved. V was cut by 5 bases and J by 5 bases, with 12 bases left in between. The germline V gene has CDR1 MNHNS and CDR2 SASEGT. The CDR3 is 13 residues long. CDR3 amino acids: CASSIMTGTEAFF. CDR3 nucleotide sequence: TGTGCCAGCAGTATAATGACGGGGACTGAAGCTTTCTTT.

The gene calls are TRBV23-1 and TRBJ1-2; TRBD1 might be the D (5 bases). TRBV23-1 is placed among ORFs of uncertain function. The germline V and J ends were trimmed by 3 bases and 6 bases, with 14 bases remaining between them. The CDR3 extends over 14 amino acids. The CDR3 DNA reads as TGCGCCAGCAGTCACCCGACAGAGGAGAATGGCTACACCTTC. It encodes CASSHPTEENGYTF.

This chain links TRBV6-1 with TRBJ2-1, with 8 positions matching TRBD2. Unmatched junction bases numbered 4, after V lost 4 bases and J lost 2 bases. The CDR3 has 15 amino acids. Looked up from germline, CDR1 is MNHNS and CDR2 is SASEGT. As DNA, the CDR3 is TGTGCCAGCAGTGCCGCCGGGGGGGCCTACAATGAGCAGTTCTTC. This gives the protein CASSAAGGAYNEQFF.

The V call is TRBV4-1, the J call TRBJ2-3; TRBD2 agrees at 15 bases. The V gene's germline CDR1 is MGHRA and CDR2 YSYEKL. The junction had 9 bases not matched to a gene; V was cut back by 3 bases and J by 2 bases. This CDR3 has 19 amino acids. This chain's CDR3 is CASSQYSGTSGGLTDTQYF. The DNA for the CDR3 is TGCGCCAGCAGCCAGTACTCCGGGACTAGCGGGGGGCTCACAGATACGCAGTATTTT.

The rearrangement links TRBV29-1 to TRBJ1-4; D is uncertain. This CDR3 region has 12 residues. Germline CDR1 reads SQVTM; CDR2 reads ANQGSEA. Trimming left V 4 bases short and J 7 bases short, with 10 bases between. The CDR3 reads CSVASPGEKLFF. DNA for the CDR3: TGCAGCGTTGCGAGCCCAGGTGAAAAACTGTTTTTT.

This chain uses TRBV9 with TRBJ1-3; D uncertain. Between the trimmed V and J ends, which lost 0 bases and 2 bases, there was a span of 6 bases. This CDR3 is 14 amino acids long. Germline V gene lookup returns CDR1 SGDLS and CDR2 YYNGEE. CDR3 DNA: TGTGCCAGCAGCGTAGGGGCCCCTGGAAACACCATATATTTT. It is translated as CASSVGAPGNTIYF.

The chain has TRBV9 and TRBJ1-3; a possible D gene is TRBD1 (6 bases). The CDR3 loop spans 14 amino acids. Germline V lookup: CDR1 SGDLS, CDR2 YYNGEE. Trimming left V 7 bases short and J 2 bases short, with 13 bases between. Here the CDR3 reads CASGQLGTGNTIYF. The CDR3 DNA is TGTGCCAGCGGACAGTTAGGTACTGGAAACACCATATATTTT.

J is TRBJ2-1 and V is TRBV5-1; TRBD2 aligns across 7 bases. Per the germline V gene, CDR1 is SGHRS and CDR2 is YFSETQ. The CDR3 sequence is 16 residues long. Germline trimming cut 1 base from V and 2 bases from J; bases unmatched to any gene: 6. The DNA for the CDR3 is TGCGCCAGCAGCTTGAGAGCGGGGAAAACCTACAATGAGCAGTTCTTC. This sequence encodes CASSLRAGKTYNEQFF.

The chain couples TRBV5-1 to TRBJ2-1; 7 nucleotides line up with TRBD1. The length of the CDR3 is 16 residues. The J segment lost 6 bases and the V segment lost 0 bases, leaving 9 bases of the junction unmatched. CDR1 and CDR2 (germline): SGHRS, YFSETQ. In DNA, the CDR3 is TGCGCCAGCAGCTTGGGCGGAAAGGGGGCGATCAATGAGCAGTTCTTC. Protein: CASSLGGKGAINEQFF.

The gene calls are TRBV11-2 and TRBJ1-1; 7 nucleotides align to TRBD1. Losses at the gene ends were 1 base for V and 4 bases for J; bases not matched to a gene: 3. Per the germline V gene, CDR1 is SGHAT and CDR2 is FQNNGV. CDR3 length equals 14 residues. The CDR3 DNA reads as TGTGCCAGCAGCTTAGTAGGGGGCCCCACTGAAGCTTTCTTT. Protein sequence: CASSLVGGPTEAFF.

This chain uses TRBV7-6 with TRBJ2-6; weak D call: TRBD2 (5 bases). Germline V gene sequence: CDR1 SGHVS, CDR2 FNYEAQ. V gave up 1 base and J gave up 0 bases, with 10 bases separating them. The CDR3 is 17 residues long. DNA for the CDR3: TGTGCCAGCAGCTTAGTCCCCCGGGGCTCTGGGGCCAACGTCCTGACTTTC. Translating it yields CASSLVPRGSGANVLTF.

The CDR3 nucleotides are TGTGCCAGCACAAGGGGTACCGGGGAGCTGTTTTTT. Translating it yields CASTRGTGELFF. The chain recombines TRBV6-6 with TRBJ2-2, with a possible D match to TRBD1 (5 bases). This CDR3 has 12 amino acids. The V end was cut by 7 bases, the J end by 5 bases, with 8 bases between. The germline V gene encodes CDR1 MNHNY and CDR2 SVGAGI (reference sequence).

This sequence joins TRBV6-5 and TRBJ1-5; D uncertain. Germline CDR1 MNHEY, CDR2 SVGAGI. This CDR3 region has 13 residues. Trimming took 6 bases from V and 0 from J, leaving 6 bases between them. CDR3: CASSVNSNQPQHF. In nucleotides, the CDR3 is TGTGCCAGCAGCGTTAATAGCAATCAGCCCCAGCATTTT.

V usage is TRBV18 and J usage is TRBJ1-3; D possibly corresponds to TRBD1 (6 bases). CDR3 length: 18 amino acids. Germline V CDR1 and CDR2: KGHSH, LQKENI. V lost 1 base, J lost 0 bases, and 16 bases lay in between. CDR3 DNA sequence: TGTGCCAGCTCACCACTACAGGCCGGACAGAACTCTGGAAACACCATATATTTT. Translating it yields CASSPLQAGQNSGNTIYF.

The chain links TRBV19 to TRBJ1-3, with 10 bases aligning to TRBD1. This CDR3 has 16 amino acids. The J segment lost 4 bases and the V segment lost 3 bases, leaving 6 bases of the junction unmatched. Germline lookup yields CDR1 LNHDA and CDR2 SQIVND (reference sequence). CDR3 protein: CASSIAGQGLGNTIYF. The CDR3 DNA is TGTGCCAGTAGTATCGCGGGACAGGGGTTGGGAAACACCATATATTTT.